Presented here are 24 T cell receptor beta chains from one specimen sequenced in a study of T-cell memory formation after mild COVID-19. In TCRdb, the 5' RACE reads were re-called with MiXCR into one record per CDR3 protein. Of more than 6,000 distinct CDR3 sequences in the sample, around a fifth were seen once. What was sequenced was PBMCs or a T cell subset sorted from them (not recorded which). The source of these receptors is an adult woman who had mild COVID-19 (a few samples of this study predate the infection). Cell type and time point are not known.

This clonotype is labeled medium-sized. V and J are TRBV7-6 and TRBJ2-7; D gene uncertain. The V gene's germline CDR1 is SGHVS and CDR2 FNYEAQ. The CDR3 has 13 residues. V lost 5 bases, J lost 6 bases, and 14 bases lay in between. DNA for the CDR3: TGTGCCAGCAGCCCCCAGAGGCCGGGCGAGCAGTACTTC. It is translated as CASSPQRPGEQYF.

The sample holds many counts of this clonotype. V gene TRBV7-9 combines with J gene TRBJ2-5; a weak D match, TRBD2 (6 bases). Trimming shortened V by 6 bases and J by 5 bases, and 28 bases separated the two germline ends. There are 18 residues in the CDR3. Germline CDR1 is SEHNR and CDR2 is FQNEAQ (reference sequence). The CDR3 region has the DNA TGTGCCAGCAGGTCTCCTACACTTAGCGGCCCCAAGGGGGAGACCCAGTACTTC. Its protein product is CASRSPTLSGPKGETQYF.

This clonotype occurred many times. This chain joins TRBV30 and TRBJ2-7; D gene uncertain. The CDR3 is 13 amino acids. From germline, CDR1 is GTSNPN and CDR2 SVGIG (reference sequence). Trimming took 0 bases from V and 3 from J, leaving 9 bases between them. The chain's CDR3 is CAWSVLDFYEQYF. In DNA form, the CDR3 reads TGTGCCTGGAGTGTACTTGATTTCTACGAGCAGTACTTC.

This clonotype is medium-sized by share. V and J are TRBV30 and TRBJ1-1; D is uncertain. The CDR3 is 12 residues long. CDR1 is GTSNPN, CDR2 SVGIG, per germline (reference sequence). Trimming shortened V by 5 bases and J by 7 bases, and 14 bases separated the two germline ends. CDR3 in DNA: TGTGCCTGGCATATTCGGACGGTTGAAGCTTTCTTT. Translating it yields CAWHIRTVEAFF.

This clonotype was recorded many times. The chain carries TRBV3-1 and TRBJ1-5; D remains ambiguous. CDR3 size: 16 residues. CDR1 LGHDT and CDR2 YNNKEL come from the germline V gene (reference sequence). V lost 0 bases to trimming and J lost 3 bases, with 12 bases between them. CDR3 protein: CASSQDTAEYNQPQHF. The DNA for the CDR3 is TGTGCCAGCAGCCAAGATACGGCAGAATACAATCAGCCCCAGCATTTT.

By share, this clonotype counts as medium-sized. The rearrangement joins TRBV5-1 to TRBJ2-1, with TRBD2 identical over 10 bases. This CDR3 spans 14 amino acids. Trimming took 4 bases from V and 5 from J; bases not matched to a gene: 3. Germline assignment: CDR1 SGHRS and CDR2 YFSETQ. CDR3 amino acids: CASSLAGVNNEQFF. In DNA, the CDR3 is TGCGCCAGCAGCCTAGCGGGAGTCAACAATGAGCAGTTCTTC.

The chain couples TRBV19 to TRBJ2-3; the D is unclear. V was cut by 6 bases and J by 2 bases, with 15 bases left in between. The germline CDR1 and CDR2 sequences are LNHDA and SQIVND (reference sequence). This CDR3 is 15 amino acids long. As DNA, the CDR3 is TGTGCCAGTAGCCGAACGGGCCGAACCACAGATACGCAGTATTTT. This sequence encodes CASSRTGRTTDTQYF.

By share, this clonotype ranks as medium-sized. This sequence joins TRBV4-1 and TRBJ2-7; a possible D gene is TRBD1 (5 bases). V lost 11 bases, J lost 5 bases, and 22 bases lay in between. The CDR3 runs to 14 residues. Germline-derived CDR1 and CDR2 are MGHRA and YSYEKL. CDR3 region: CASRGPQGPHEQYF. The CDR3 nucleotides are TGCGCCTCACGCGGTCCCCAGGGCCCCCACGAGCAGTACTTC.

By share of the sample, this clonotype is medium-sized. The rearrangement joins TRBV12-3 or TRBV12-4 to TRBJ2-5; no firm D call. The CDR3 spans 14 residues. Deletions cut 2 bases from V and 5 bases from J, with 12 bases between. The CDR3 sequence: CASSLRWIGETQYF. The CDR3 nucleotides read TGTGCCAGCAGTTTACGTTGGATTGGGGAGACCCAGTACTTC.

This clonotype has ten or more counts. J is TRBJ2-2 and V is TRBV24-1, with D perhaps TRBD1 (5 bases). The CDR3 extends over 13 amino acids. Looked up from germline, CDR1 is KGHDR and CDR2 is SFDVKD. The V gene lost 7 bases and the J gene lost 3 bases, with 8 bases spanning the gap. In DNA form, the CDR3 reads TGTGCCACCAGGCAGGGTCACACCGGGGAGCTGTTTTTT. Protein: CATRQGHTGELFF.

The chain couples TRBV5-4 to TRBJ2-5, with 14 bases fitting TRBD2. Germline CDR1 SGHNT, CDR2 YYREEE (reference sequence). The length of the CDR3 is 15 residues. Trimming removed 8 bases from V and 3 bases from J; junction bases left unmatched: 6. The CDR3: CASAGGLAGEETQYF. The CDR3 DNA follows: TGTGCCAGTGCTGGGGGACTAGCGGGAGAAGAGACCCAGTACTTC.

This clonotype occurred many times. The chain couples TRBV6-5 to TRBJ2-7; weak D call: TRBD2 (5 bases). Between the trimmed V and J ends, which lost 4 bases and 2 bases, there was a span of 15 bases. This CDR3 contains 15 residues. Germline V gives CDR1 MNHEY, CDR2 SVGAGI. Here the CDR3 reads CASSFRLYSPYEQYF. CDR3 DNA: TGTGCCAGCAGTTTCCGACTATACTCACCCTACGAGCAGTACTTC.

V gene TRBV24-1 combines with J gene TRBJ2-1; 8 bases map to TRBD1. Germline V gives CDR1 KGHDR, CDR2 SFDVKD. CDR3 length equals 17 residues. V gave up 8 bases and J gave up 3 bases; unmatched junction bases: 14. The CDR3 DNA reads as TGTGCCACCATGGGGACGGGACAGGTGGGGGTCTACAATGAGCAGTTCTTC. Amino acid sequence: CATMGTGQVGVYNEQFF.

By share, this clonotype counts as medium-sized. The chain has TRBV4-1 and TRBJ2-1, with 9 bases identical to TRBD2. Trimming at V came to 3 bases and at J to 7 bases, leaving 7 bases not matched to a gene. CDR3 length equals 15 residues. Germline CDR1 MGHRA, CDR2 YSYEKL. CDR3 loop: CASSHIAGDGNEQFF. The CDR3 nucleotides are TGCGCCAGCAGCCATATAGCGGGAGATGGGAATGAGCAGTTCTTC.

This sequence joins TRBV18 and TRBJ2-1, with D possibly being TRBD2 (6 bases). This CDR3 is built from 12 residues. The V and J ends lost 2 bases and 10 bases respectively, with 9 bases between them. Germline CDR1 reads KGHSH; CDR2 reads LQKENI. The CDR3 loop reads CASSPYAGEQFF. In nucleotides, the CDR3 is TGTGCCAGCTCACCATATGCGGGGGAGCAGTTCTTC. Together with reference TRBV18 and TRBJ2-1, the CDR3 gives the full variable domain: NAGVMQNPRHLVRRRGQEARLRCSPMKGHSHVYWYRQLPEEGLKFMVYLQKENIIDESGMPKERFSAEFPKEGPSILRIQQVVRGDSAAYFCASSPYAGEQFFGPGTRLTVL.

At least ten counts were recorded for this clonotype. The chain couples TRBV15 to TRBJ1-1, with a possible D match to TRBD1 (5 bases). V was pared by 0 bases and J by 7 bases, with 12 bases between. CDR1 and CDR2 (germline): LNHNV, YYDKDF (reference sequence). This CDR3 has 14 residues. CDR3 residues: CATSRDIGGFEAFF. The CDR3 DNA reads as TGTGCCACCAGCAGAGATATCGGGGGTTTTGAAGCTTTCTTT. Drawing the rest from reference TRBV15 and TRBJ1-1, the complete variable domain is DAMVIQNPRYQVTQFGKPVTLSCSQTLNHNVMYWYQQKSSQAPKLLFHYYDKDFNNEADTPDNFQSRRPNTSFCFLDIRSPGLGDTAMYLCATSRDIGGFEAFFGQGTRLTVV.

By share, this clonotype ranks as medium-sized (0.01 to 0.1%). The rearrangement uses TRBV7-3 and TRBJ2-3; 8 positions match TRBD2. The CDR3 covers 16 residues. Trimming cost V 2 bases and J 2 bases; bases outside gene matches: 6. CDR1 is SGHTA and CDR2 is FQGTGA in the germline V gene. CDR3: CASSLSPGGLTDTQYF. Written as DNA, the CDR3 is TGTGCCAGCAGCTTATCCCCGGGAGGGCTCACAGATACGCAGTATTTT.

The table lists this clonotype with many counts. J is TRBJ2-3 and V is TRBV7-8; D is unclear. The germline V and J ends were trimmed by 5 bases and 0 bases, with 18 bases remaining between them. CDR3 length equals 17 residues. The germline V gene encodes CDR1 SGHVS and CDR2 FQNEAQ. CDR3 in amino acids: CASSPTGDVGSTDTQYF. CDR3 coding DNA: TGTGCCAGCAGCCCAACCGGCGACGTGGGGAGCACAGATACGCAGTATTTT.

This clonotype was observed at least ten times. This chain joins TRBV5-6 and TRBJ2-1, with D perhaps matching TRBD1 (5 bases). CDR3 length: 12 residues. Looked up from germline, CDR1 is SGHDT and CDR2 is YYEEEE. Trimming shortened V by 3 bases and J by 7 bases, and 8 bases separated the two germline ends. CDR3 amino acids: CASSSPGNEQFF. CDR3 DNA: TGTGCCAGCAGCTCCCCAGGGAATGAGCAGTTCTTC.

This clonotype is medium-sized by share. This chain uses TRBV7-8 with TRBJ2-1; the D gene could be TRBD1 or TRBD2 (5 bases each). Germline CDR1 is SGHVS and CDR2 is FQNEAQ. V gave up 4 bases and J gave up 7 bases, with 17 bases separating them. This CDR3 has 15 residues. The CDR3 region has the DNA TGTGCCAGCAGCTCCGGGACCACTCTCGGAAATGAGCAGTTCTTC. Its protein is CASSSGTTLGNEQFF. Looking up the rest from reference TRBV7-8 and TRBJ2-1 gives the full variable domain: GAGVSQSPRYKVAKRGQDVALRCDPISGHVSLFWYQQALGQGPEFLTYFQNEAQLDKSGLPSDRFFAERPEGSVSTLKIQRTQQEDSAVYLCASSSGTTLGNEQFFGPGTRLTVL.

This clonotype is categorized as medium-sized. This sequence joins TRBV7-3 and TRBJ2-1; tentatively, D is TRBD2 (6 bases). The V and J ends lost 5 bases and 7 bases respectively, with 15 bases between them. The germline gives CDR1 SGHTA, CDR2 FQGTGA. The CDR3 extends over 14 amino acids. Written as DNA, the CDR3 is TGTGCCAGCAGCCCAGAGATAGCGGAAAATGAGCAGTTCTTC. Translation gives CASSPEIAENEQFF.

At least ten counts were recorded for this clonotype. J is TRBJ1-1 and V is TRBV30; D ambiguous. This CDR3 contains 14 residues. Trimming shortened V by 0 bases and J by 0 bases, and 8 bases separated the two germline ends. Germline loops: CDR1 GTSNPN, CDR2 SVGIG (reference sequence). The CDR3 loop reads CAWSVDFMNTEAFF. The CDR3 bases are TGTGCCTGGAGTGTTGACTTCATGAACACTGAAGCTTTCTTT.

This clonotype came up a few times. One junction end does not reproduce the germline sequence, and a read error may be involved. The chain is built from TRBV5-4 and TRBJ1-2, with D perhaps TRBD1 (5 bases). CDR1 and CDR2 (germline): SGHNT, YYREEE (reference sequence). The CDR3 has 15 amino acids. CDR3 bases: TGTGCCAGCAGCCCCCTATTTCAGTCAGGGTATGGCTACACATTC. It yields the protein CASSPLFQSGYGYTF.

This clonotype came up many times. CDR3 bases: TGTGCCAGCAGCTTAGTGGGGACAGGGAAGGTCTATGGCTACACCTTC. As protein: CASSLVGTGKVYGYTF. The J gene is TRBJ1-2, the V gene TRBV7-9, with 9 bases fitting TRBD1. Germline V gene lookup returns CDR1 SEHNR and CDR2 FQNEAQ (reference sequence). V shed 1 base, J shed 4 bases, and the junction held 7 bases outside the gene matches. The CDR3 has 16 amino acids. Looking up the rest from reference TRBV7-9 and TRBJ1-2 gives the full variable domain: DTGVSQNPRHKITKRGQNVTFRCDPISEHNRLYWYRQTLGQGPEFLTYFQNEAQLEKSRLLSDRFSAERPKGSFSTLEIQRTEQGDSAMYLCASSLVGTGKVYGYTFGSGTRLTVV.